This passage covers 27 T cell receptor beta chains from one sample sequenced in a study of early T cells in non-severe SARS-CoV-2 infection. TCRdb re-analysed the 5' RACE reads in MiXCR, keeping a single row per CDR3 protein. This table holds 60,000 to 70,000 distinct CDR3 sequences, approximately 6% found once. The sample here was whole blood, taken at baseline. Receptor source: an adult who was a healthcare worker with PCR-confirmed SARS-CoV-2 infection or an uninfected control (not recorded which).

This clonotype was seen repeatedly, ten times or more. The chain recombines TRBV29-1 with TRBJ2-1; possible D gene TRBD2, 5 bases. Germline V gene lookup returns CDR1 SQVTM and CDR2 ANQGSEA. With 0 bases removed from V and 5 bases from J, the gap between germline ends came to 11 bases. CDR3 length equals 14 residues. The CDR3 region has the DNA TGCAGCGTTGAAGAGGGGAGCATCAACAATGAGCAGTTCTTC. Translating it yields CSVEEGSINNEQFF.

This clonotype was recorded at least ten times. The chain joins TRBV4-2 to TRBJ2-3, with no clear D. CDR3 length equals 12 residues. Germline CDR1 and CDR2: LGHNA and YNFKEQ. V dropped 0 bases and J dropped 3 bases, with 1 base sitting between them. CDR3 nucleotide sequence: TGTGCCAGCAGCCAAGATACAGATACGCAGTATTTT. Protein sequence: CASSQDTDTQYF.

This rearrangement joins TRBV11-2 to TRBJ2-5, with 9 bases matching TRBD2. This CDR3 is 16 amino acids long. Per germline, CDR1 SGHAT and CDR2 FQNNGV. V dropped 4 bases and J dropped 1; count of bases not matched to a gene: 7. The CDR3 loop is CASSSWTSDLQETQYF. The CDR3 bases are TGTGCCAGCAGCTCATGGACTAGCGACCTCCAAGAGACCCAGTACTTC. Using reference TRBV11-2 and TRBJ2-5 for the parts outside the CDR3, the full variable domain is EAGVAQSPRYKIIEKRQSVAFWCNPISGHATLYWYQQILGQGPKLLIQFQNNGVVDDSQLPKDRFSAERLKGVDSTLKIQPAKLEDSAVYLCASSSWTSDLQETQYFGPGTRLLVL.

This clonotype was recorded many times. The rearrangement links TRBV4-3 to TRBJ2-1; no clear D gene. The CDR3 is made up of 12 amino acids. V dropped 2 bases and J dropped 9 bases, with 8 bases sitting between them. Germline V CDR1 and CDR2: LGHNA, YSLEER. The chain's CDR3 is CASSQPKGEQFF. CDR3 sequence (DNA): TGCGCCAGCAGCCAACCCAAGGGTGAGCAGTTCTTC.

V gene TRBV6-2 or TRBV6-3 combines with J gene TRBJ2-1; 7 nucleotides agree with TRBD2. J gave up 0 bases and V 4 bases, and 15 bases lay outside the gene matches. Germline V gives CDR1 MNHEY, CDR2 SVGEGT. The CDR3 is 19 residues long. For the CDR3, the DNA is TGTGCCAGCAGTTCCGGACTAGACCGGGCCAGGAGCTCCTACAATGAGCAGTTCTTC. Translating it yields CASSSGLDRARSSYNEQFF.

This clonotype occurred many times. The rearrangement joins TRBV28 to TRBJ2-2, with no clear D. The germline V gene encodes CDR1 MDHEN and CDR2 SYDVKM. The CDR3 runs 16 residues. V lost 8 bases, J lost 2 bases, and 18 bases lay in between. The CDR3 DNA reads TGTGCCAGCCCCCGACCTGGCCCCATAAACACCGGGGAGCTGTTTTTT. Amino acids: CASPRPGPINTGELFF.

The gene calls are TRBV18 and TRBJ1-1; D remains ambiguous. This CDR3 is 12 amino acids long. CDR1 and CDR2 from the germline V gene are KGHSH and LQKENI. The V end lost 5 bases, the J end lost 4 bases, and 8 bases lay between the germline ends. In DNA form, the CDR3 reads TGTGCCAGCTCATCGGGAGGCACTGAAGCTTTCTTT. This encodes CASSSGGTEAFF.

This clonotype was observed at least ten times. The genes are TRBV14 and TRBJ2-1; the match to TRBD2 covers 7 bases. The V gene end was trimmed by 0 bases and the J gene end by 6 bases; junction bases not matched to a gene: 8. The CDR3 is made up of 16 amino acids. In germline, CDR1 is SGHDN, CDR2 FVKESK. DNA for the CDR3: TGTGCCAGCAGCCAAGAGGGCGGGAGCCGTGGCAATGAGCAGTTCTTC. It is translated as CASSQEGGSRGNEQFF.

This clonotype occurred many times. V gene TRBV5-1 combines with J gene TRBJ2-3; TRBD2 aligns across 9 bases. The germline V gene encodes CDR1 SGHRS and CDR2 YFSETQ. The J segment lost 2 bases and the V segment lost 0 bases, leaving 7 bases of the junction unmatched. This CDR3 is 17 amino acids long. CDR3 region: CASSLEVLAGHTDTQYF. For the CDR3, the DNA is TGCGCCAGCAGCTTGGAAGTTCTAGCGGGACACACAGATACGCAGTATTTT.

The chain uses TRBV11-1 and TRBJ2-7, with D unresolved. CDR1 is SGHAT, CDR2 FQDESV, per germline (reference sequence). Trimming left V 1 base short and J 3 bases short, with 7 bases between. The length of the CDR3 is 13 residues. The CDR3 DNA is TGTGCCAGCAGCTTAGAACAGATCTACGAGCAGTACTTC. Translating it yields CASSLEQIYEQYF.

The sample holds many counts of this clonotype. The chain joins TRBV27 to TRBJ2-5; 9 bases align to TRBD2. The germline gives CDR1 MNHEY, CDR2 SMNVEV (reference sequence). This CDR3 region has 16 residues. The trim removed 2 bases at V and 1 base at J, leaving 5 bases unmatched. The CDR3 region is CASSLGGGRVQETQYF. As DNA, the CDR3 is TGTGCCAGCAGTTTAGGCGGCGGGAGGGTCCAAGAGACCCAGTACTTC.

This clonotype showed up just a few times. Here the CDR3 DNA reads TGCGCCAGCAGTGAGTCGAATGTCCATTCATACGAGCAGTACTTC. Translating gives CASSESNVHSYEQYF. This rearrangement joins TRBV10-1 to TRBJ2-7; D unclear. The CDR3 length is 15 residues. CDR1 and CDR2 (germline): WNHNN, SYGVQD (reference sequence). Trimming removed 0 bases at V and 4 bases at J, with 13 bases between.

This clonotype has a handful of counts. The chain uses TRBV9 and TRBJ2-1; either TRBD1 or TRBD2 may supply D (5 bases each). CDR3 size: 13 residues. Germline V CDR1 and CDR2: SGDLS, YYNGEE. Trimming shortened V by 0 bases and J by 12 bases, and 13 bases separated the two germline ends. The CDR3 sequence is CASSVVGTLVQFF. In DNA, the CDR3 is TGTGCCAGCAGCGTAGTCGGGACCCTCGTGCAGTTCTTC.

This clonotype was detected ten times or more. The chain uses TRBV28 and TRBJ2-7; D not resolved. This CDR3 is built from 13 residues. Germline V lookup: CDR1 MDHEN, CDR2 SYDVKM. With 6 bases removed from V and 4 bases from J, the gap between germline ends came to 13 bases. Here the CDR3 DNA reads TGTGCCAGCAGCCCCGGGCAGAGATACGAGCAGTACTTC. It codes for CASSPGQRYEQYF.

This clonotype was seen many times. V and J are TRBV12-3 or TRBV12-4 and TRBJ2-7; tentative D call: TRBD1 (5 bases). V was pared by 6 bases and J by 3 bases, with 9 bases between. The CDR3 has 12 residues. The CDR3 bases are TGTGCCAGCAGCCCGGACAACTACGAGCAGTACTTC. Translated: CASSPDNYEQYF.

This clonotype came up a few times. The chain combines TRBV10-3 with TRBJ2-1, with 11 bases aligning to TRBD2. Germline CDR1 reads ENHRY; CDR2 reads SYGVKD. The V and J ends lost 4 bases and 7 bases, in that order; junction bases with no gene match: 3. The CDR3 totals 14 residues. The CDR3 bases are TGTGCCATCAGTGTAGCGGGAGGGCCGAATGAGCAGTTCTTC. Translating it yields CAISVAGGPNEQFF.

CDR3 nucleotides: TGCAGTGCTAGAGATTTTAGCGGGAGGAAAGGAGGCGGAGATACGCAGTATTTT. The encoded protein is CSARDFSGRKGGGDTQYF. V and J are TRBV20-1 and TRBJ2-3, with TRBD2 matching 10 bases. CDR3 size: 18 residues. V lost 0 bases to trimming and J lost 5 bases; unmatched junction nucleotides: 14. Germline CDR1 reads DFQATT; CDR2 reads SNEGSKA (reference sequence).

The CDR3 bases are TGTGCCAGCAGCTTAGGCACAGGGTATCCGGCCTACAATGAGCAGTTCTTC. This sequence encodes CASSLGTGYPAYNEQFF. This chain uses TRBV7-9 with TRBJ2-1; possibly TRBD1 for D (6 bases). CDR3 length: 17 amino acids. Trimming removed 1 base from V and 2 bases from J, with 15 bases in between. CDR1 and CDR2 (germline): SEHNR, FQNEAQ (reference sequence).

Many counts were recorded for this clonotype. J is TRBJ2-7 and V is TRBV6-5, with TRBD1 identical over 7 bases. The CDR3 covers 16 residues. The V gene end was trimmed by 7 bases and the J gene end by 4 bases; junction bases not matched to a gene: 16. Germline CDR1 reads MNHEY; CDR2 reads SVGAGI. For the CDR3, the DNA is TGTGCCAGCACCTCACCCGGGACAGCGAGCCCTTACGAGCAGTACTTC. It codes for CASTSPGTASPYEQYF.

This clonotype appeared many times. The CDR3 DNA is TGTGCCAGCAGCCTGCTGGCTGGGTTGGCAGATACGCAGTATTTT. Translation: CASSLLAGLADTQYF. The rearrangement joins TRBV7-2 to TRBJ2-3, with D uncertain. Germline V CDR1 and CDR2: SGHTA, FQGNSA. This CDR3 contains 15 residues. The ends were cut back, 5 bases at V and 4 bases at J, with 16 bases in the middle.

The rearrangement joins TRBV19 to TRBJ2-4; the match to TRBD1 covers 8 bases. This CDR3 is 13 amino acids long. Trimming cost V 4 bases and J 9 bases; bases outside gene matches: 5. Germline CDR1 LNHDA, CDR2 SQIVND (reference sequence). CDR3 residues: CASSSRGRGIQYF. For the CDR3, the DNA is TGTGCCAGTAGTAGCAGGGGGCGCGGCATTCAGTACTTC. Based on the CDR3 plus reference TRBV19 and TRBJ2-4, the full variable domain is DGGITQSPKYLFRKEGQNVTLSCEQNLNHDAMYWYRQDPGQGLRLIYYSQIVNDFQKGDIAEGYSVSREKKESFPLTVTSAQKNPTAFYLCASSSRGRGIQYFGAGTRLSVL.

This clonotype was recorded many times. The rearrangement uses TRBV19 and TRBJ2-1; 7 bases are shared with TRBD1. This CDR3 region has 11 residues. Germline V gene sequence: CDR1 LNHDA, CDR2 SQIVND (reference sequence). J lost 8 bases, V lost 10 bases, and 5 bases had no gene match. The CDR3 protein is CATHRGDEQFF. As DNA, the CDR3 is TGTGCCACCCACAGGGGCGATGAGCAGTTCTTC. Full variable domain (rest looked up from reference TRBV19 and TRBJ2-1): DGGITQSPKYLFRKEGQNVTLSCEQNLNHDAMYWYRQDPGQGLRLIYYSQIVNDFQKGDIAEGYSVSREKKESFPLTVTSAQKNPTAFYLCATHRGDEQFFGPGTRLTVL.

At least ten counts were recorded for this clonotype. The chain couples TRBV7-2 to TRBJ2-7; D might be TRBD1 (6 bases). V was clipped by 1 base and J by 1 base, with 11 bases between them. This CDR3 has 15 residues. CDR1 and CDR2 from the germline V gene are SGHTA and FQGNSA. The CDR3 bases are TGTGCCAGCAGCTTAGGGTCAGGGGCTTCCTACGAGCAGTACTTC. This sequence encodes CASSLGSGASYEQYF.

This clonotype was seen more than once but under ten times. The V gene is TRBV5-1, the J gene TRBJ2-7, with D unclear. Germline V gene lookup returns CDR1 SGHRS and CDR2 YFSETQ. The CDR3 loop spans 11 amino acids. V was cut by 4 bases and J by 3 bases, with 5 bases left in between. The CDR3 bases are TGCGCCAGCAGCCAACACTACGAGCAGTACTTC. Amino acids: CASSQHYEQYF. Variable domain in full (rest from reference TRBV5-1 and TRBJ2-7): KAGVTQTPRYLIKTRGQQVTLSCSPISGHRSVSWYQQTPGQGLQFLFEYFSETQRNKGNFPGRFSGRQFSNSRSEMNVSTLELGDSALYLCASSQHYEQYFGPGTRLTVT.

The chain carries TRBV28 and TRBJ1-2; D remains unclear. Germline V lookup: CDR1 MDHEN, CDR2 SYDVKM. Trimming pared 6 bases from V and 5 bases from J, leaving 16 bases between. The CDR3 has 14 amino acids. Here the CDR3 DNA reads TGTGCCAGCAGCAACGAACGCATGACGTATGGCTACACCTTC. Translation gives CASSNERMTYGYTF.

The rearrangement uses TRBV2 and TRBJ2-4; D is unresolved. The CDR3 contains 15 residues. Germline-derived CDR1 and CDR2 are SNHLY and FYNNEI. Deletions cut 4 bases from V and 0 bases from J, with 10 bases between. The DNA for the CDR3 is TGTGCCAGCAGTGTCCCCCTAACAGCCAAAAACATTCAGTACTTC. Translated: CASSVPLTAKNIQYF.

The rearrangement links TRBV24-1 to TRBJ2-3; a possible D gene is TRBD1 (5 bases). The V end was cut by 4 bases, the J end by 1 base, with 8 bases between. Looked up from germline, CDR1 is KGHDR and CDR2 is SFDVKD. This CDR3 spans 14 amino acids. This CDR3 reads CATSDSQGTDTQYF. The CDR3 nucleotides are TGTGCCACCAGTGACTCACAGGGCACAGATACGCAGTATTTT.